The entry below gives a single T cell receptor (beta chain) sequence along with its context. The data derive from a study of blood T cell repertoires in COVID-19. For the study at large: Acute and convalescent COVID-19 specimens originated in the United States, Italy and Spain. From T cells, B-cell-depleted T cells, or PBMCs came the material, which was cDNA or gDNA.

TCRdb's copy holds only in-frame clones and misses some; the assay was immunoSEQ multiplex PCR. The sample carries fewer than 100,000 clones, roughly 78% recorded once. The germline V gene has CDR1 DFQATT and CDR2 SNEGSKA (reference sequence). Unmatched junction bases numbered 4, after V lost 6 bases and J lost 6 bases. The CDR3 extends over 13 amino acids. The rearrangement joins TRBV20-1 to TRBJ2-2; 10 bases agree with TRBD2. Sequencing was done on a sample of peripheral blood. The receptor was derived from a woman in her 70s with acute or convalescent COVID-19. CDR3 in amino acids: CSASSGRPGELFF. The CDR3 bases are TGCAGTGCGAGTAGCGGGAGGCCCGGGGAGCTGTTTTTT.